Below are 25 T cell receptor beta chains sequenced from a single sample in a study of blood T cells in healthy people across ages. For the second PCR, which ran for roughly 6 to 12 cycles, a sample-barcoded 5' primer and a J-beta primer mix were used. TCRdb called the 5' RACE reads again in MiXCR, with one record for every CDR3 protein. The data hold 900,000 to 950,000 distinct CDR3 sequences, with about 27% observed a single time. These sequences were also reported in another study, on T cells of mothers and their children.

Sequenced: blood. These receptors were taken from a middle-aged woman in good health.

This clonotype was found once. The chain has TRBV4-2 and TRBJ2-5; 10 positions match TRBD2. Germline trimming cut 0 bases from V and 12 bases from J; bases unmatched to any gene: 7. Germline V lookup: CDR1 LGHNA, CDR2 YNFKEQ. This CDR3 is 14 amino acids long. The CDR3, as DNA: TGTGCCAGCAGCCAAGATCGGGATCTAGCGGGGGAGTACTTC. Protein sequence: CASSQDRDLAGEYF.

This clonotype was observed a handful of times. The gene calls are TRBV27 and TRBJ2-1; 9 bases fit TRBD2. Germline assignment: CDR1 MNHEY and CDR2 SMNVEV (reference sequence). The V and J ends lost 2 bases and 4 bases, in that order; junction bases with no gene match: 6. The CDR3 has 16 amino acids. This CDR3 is CASSLIGSGGYNEQFF. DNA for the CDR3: TGTGCCAGCAGTTTAATAGGTAGCGGGGGATACAATGAGCAGTTCTTC.

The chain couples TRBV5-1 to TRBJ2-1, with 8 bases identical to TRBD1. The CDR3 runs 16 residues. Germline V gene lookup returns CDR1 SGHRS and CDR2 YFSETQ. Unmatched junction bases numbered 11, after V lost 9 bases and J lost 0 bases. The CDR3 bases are TGCGCCACATCAGGGGGCGCGGGTATCTCCTACAATGAGCAGTTCTTC. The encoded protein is CATSGGAGISYNEQFF.

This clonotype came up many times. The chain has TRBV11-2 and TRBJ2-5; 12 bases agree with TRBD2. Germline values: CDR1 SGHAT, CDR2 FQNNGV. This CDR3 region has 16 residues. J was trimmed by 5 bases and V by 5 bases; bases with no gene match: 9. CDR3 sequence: CASSPRLAGDRETQYF. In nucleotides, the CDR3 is TGTGCCAGCAGCCCTAGACTAGCGGGGGACCGGGAGACCCAGTACTTC.

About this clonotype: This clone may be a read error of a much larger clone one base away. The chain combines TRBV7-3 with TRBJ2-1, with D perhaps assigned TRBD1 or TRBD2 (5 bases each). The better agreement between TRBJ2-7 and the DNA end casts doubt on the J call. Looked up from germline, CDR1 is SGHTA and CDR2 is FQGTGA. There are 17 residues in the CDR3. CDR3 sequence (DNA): TGTGCCAGCAGCTTATGGGGGTTCGAGGATCTCTACAATGAGCAGTACTTC. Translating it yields CASSLWGFEDLYNEQYF.

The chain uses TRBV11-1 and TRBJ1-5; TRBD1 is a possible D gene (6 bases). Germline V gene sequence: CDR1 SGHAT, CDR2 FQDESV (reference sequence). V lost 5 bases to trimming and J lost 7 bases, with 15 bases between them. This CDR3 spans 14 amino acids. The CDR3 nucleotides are TGTGCCAGCAGCCAAGGGGGAGGTCGGCAGCCCCAGCATTTT. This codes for CASSQGGGRQPQHF. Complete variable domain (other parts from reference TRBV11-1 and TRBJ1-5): EAEVAQSPRYKITEKSQAVAFWCDPISGHATLYWYRQILGQGPELLVQFQDESVVDDSQLPKDRFSAERLKGVDSTLKIQPAELGDSAMYLCASSQGGGRQPQHFGDGTRLSIL.

This chain's CDR3 is CSASIGGGAVDEQFF. The CDR3 region has the DNA TGCAGTGCTAGTATAGGCGGGGGGGCCGTGGATGAGCAGTTCTTC. The gene calls are TRBV20-1 and TRBJ2-1; 9 bases align to TRBD2. Germline CDR1 is DFQATT and CDR2 is SNEGSKA (reference sequence). This CDR3 region has 15 residues. V dropped 3 bases and J dropped 8; count of bases not matched to a gene: 11.

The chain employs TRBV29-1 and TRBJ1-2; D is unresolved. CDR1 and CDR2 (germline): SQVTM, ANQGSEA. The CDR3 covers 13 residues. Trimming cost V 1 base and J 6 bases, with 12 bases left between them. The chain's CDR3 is CSVEVTGINGYTF. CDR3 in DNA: TGCAGCGTTGAAGTAACGGGGATTAATGGCTACACCTTC.

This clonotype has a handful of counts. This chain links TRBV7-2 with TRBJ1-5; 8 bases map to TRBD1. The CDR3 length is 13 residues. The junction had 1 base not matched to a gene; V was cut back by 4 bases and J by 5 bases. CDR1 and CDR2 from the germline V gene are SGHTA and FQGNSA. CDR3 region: CASSSGQDQPQHF. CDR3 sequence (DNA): TGTGCCAGCAGCTCGGGACAGGATCAGCCCCAGCATTTT.

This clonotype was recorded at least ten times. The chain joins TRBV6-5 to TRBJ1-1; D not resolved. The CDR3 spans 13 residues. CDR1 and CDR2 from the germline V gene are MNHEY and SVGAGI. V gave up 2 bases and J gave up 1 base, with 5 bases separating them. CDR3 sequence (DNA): TGTGCCAGCAGTTACGACTGGAACACTGAAGCTTTCTTT. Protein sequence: CASSYDWNTEAFF.

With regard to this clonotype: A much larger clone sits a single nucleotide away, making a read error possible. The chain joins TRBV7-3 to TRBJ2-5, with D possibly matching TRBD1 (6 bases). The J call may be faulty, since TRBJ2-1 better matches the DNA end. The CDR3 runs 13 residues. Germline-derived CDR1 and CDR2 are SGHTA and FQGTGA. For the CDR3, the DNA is TGTGCCAGCAGCCGGGACAAACAAGAGACCCAGTTCTTC. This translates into CASSRDKQETQFF.

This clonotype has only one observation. CDR3 DNA sequence: TGTGCCAGCGTGACTCTGAACACCGGGGAGCTGTTTTTT. Protein product: CASVTLNTGELFF. The chain is built from TRBV6-6 and TRBJ2-2; D call uncertain. Trimming pared 8 bases from V and 1 base from J, leaving 8 bases between. CDR3 length: 13 amino acids. Per the germline V gene, CDR1 is MNHNY and CDR2 is SVGAGI (reference sequence).

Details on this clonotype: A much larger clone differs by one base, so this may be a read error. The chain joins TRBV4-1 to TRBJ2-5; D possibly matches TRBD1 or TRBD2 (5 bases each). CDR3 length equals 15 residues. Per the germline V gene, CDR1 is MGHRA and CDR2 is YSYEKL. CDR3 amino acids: CTSSQGTGTRETQYF. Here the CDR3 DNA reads TGCACCAGCAGCCAAGGGACCGGCACTCGAGAGACCCAGTACTTC.

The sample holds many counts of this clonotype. The chain's CDR3 is CASTDIRGGHNEQFF. Here the CDR3 DNA reads TGTGCCAGCACCGACATACGGGGGGGGCACAATGAGCAGTTCTTC. This sequence joins TRBV6-6 and TRBJ2-1, with TRBD2 identical over 8 bases. Germline CDR1 MNHNY, CDR2 SVGAGI (reference sequence). V shed 7 bases, J shed 5 bases, and the junction held 10 bases outside the gene matches. The CDR3 runs to 15 residues.

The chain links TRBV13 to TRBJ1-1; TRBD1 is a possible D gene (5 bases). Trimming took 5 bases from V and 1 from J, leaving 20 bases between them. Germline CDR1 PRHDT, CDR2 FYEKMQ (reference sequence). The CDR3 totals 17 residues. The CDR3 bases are TGTGCCAGCAGCGCCCGGGAAACAGGCAACTGGAACACTGAAGCTTTCTTT. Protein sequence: CASSARETGNWNTEAFF.

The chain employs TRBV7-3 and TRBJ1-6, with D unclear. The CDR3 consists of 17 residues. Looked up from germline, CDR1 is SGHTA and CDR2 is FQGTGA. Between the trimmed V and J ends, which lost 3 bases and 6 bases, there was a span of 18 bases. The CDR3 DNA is TGTGCCAGCAGCTTGAGACCCAGGACGGCGTTTAATTCACCCCTCCACTTT. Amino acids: CASSLRPRTAFNSPLHF. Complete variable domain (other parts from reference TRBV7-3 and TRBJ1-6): GAGVSQTPSNKVTEKGKYVELRCDPISGHTALYWYRQSLGQGPEFLIYFQGTGAADDSGLPNDRFFAVRPEGSVSTLKIQRTERGDSAVYLCASSLRPRTAFNSPLHFGNGTRLTVT.

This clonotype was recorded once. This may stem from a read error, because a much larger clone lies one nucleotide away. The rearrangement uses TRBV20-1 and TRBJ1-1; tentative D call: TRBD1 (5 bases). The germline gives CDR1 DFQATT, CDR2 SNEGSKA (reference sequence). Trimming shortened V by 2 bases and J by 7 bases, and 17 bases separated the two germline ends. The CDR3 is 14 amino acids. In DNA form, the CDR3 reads TGCAGTGCTAGATTTGCCTTTGGGGGAAATGAAGCTTTCTTT. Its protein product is CSARFAFGGNEAFF.

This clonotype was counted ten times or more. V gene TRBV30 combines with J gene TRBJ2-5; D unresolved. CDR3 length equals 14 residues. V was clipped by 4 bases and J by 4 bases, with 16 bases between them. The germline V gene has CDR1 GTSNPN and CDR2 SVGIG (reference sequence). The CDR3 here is CAWKKGPVGETQYF. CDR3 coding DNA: TGTGCCTGGAAGAAGGGCCCCGTGGGAGAGACCCAGTACTTC.

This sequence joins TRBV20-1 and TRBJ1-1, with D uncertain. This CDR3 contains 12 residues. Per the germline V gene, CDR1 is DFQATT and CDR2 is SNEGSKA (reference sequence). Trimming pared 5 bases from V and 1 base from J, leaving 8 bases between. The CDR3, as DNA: TGCAGTGCTGTTGAAGGGAACACTGAAGCTTTCTTT. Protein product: CSAVEGNTEAFF.

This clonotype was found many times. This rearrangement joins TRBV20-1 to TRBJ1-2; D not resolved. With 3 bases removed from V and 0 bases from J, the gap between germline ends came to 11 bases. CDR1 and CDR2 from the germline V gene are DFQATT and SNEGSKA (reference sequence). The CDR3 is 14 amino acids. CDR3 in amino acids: CSASFGGSNYGYTF. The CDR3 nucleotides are TGCAGTGCTAGTTTCGGCGGATCTAACTATGGCTACACCTTC.

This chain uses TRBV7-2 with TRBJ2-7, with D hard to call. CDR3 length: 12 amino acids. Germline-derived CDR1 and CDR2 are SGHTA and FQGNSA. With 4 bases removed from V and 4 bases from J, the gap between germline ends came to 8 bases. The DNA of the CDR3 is TGTGCCAGCAGCTACCCACGATACGAGCAGTACTTC. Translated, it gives CASSYPRYEQYF.

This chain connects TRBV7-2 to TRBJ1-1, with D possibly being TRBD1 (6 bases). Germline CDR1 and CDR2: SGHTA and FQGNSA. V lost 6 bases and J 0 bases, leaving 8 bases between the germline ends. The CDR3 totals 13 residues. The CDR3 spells CASRRGMNTEAFF. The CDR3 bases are TGTGCCAGCAGGAGGGGGATGAACACTGAAGCTTTCTTT.

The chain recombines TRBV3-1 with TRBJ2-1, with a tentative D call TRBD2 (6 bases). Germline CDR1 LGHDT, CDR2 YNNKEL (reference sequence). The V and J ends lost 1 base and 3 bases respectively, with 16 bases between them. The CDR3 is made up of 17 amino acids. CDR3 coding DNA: TGTGCCAGCAGCCAAGTTGGGGCGGGGCTCTTCTACAATGAGCAGTTCTTC. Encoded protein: CASSQVGAGLFYNEQFF.

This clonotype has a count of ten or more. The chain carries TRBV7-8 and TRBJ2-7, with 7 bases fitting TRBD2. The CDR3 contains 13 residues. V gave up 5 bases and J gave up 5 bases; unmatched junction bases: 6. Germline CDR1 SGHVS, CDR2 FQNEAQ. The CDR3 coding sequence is TGTGCCAGCAGCGAACTTCGGGGGGACGAGCAGTACTTC. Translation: CASSELRGDEQYF.

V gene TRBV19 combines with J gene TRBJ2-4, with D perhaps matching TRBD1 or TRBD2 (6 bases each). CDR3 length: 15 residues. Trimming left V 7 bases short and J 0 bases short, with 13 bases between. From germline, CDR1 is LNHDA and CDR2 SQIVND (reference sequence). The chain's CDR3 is CASTPKGGAKNIQYF. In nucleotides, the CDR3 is TGTGCCAGTACCCCTAAGGGGGGAGCCAAAAACATTCAGTACTTC.